The 27 T cell receptor beta chains in this list originate from one sample, sequenced in a study of cytomegalovirus exposure and HLA in healthy donors. Primers included in the PCR were 60 Vbeta and 13 Jbeta primers. Profiled with immunoSEQ multiplex PCR; TCRdb holds only in-frame clones, not every one. This repertoire shows 150,000 to 250,000 clones, around 80% found once; its top ten account for about 4.4%. The sample was PBMCs. Receptors originate from a woman in her 30s in good health and CMV-seropositive.

The V call is TRBV4-1, the J call TRBJ2-3, with 8 bases that match TRBD2. The CDR3 extends over 15 amino acids. Germline CDR1 reads MGHRA; CDR2 reads YSYEKL. Germline trimming cut 5 bases from V and 1 base from J; bases unmatched to any gene: 5. CDR3 region: CASSSGGGRTDTQYF. The CDR3 coding sequence is TGCGCCAGCAGCTCCGGCGGGGGGCGCACAGATACGCAGTATTTT.

The genes are TRBV6-6 and TRBJ2-6; D not certain. V shed 6 bases and J shed 0 bases, with 9 bases lying between them. The CDR3 contains 15 residues. Germline V gene data show CDR1 as MNHNY and CDR2 as SVGAGI (reference sequence). DNA of the CDR3: TGTGCCAGCAGCGCGTACTCCTCTGGGGCCAACGTCCTGACTTTC. Translated, it gives CASSAYSSGANVLTF.

This chain connects TRBV18 to TRBJ1-6; 8 bases match TRBD1. The CDR3 is 16 amino acids. The J segment lost 7 bases and the V segment lost 2 bases, leaving 7 bases of the junction unmatched. Germline CDR1 reads KGHSH; CDR2 reads LQKENI. The CDR3 region is CASSPSPDRGNSPLHF. CDR3 in DNA: TGTGCCAGCTCACCATCCCCCGACAGGGGAAATTCACCCCTCCACTTT.

The V call is TRBV9, the J call TRBJ1-5; TRBD1 agrees at 7 bases. The CDR3 contains 13 residues. V dropped 3 bases and J dropped 4; count of bases not matched to a gene: 1. The germline V gene encodes CDR1 SGDLS and CDR2 YYNGEE. The CDR3 region is CASSGQGNQPQHF. CDR3 DNA: TGTGCCAGCAGCGGACAGGGTAATCAGCCCCAGCATTTT.

V usage is TRBV7-8 and J usage is TRBJ2-7; D is unresolved. The CDR3 spans 12 residues. With 5 bases removed from V and 3 bases from J, the gap between germline ends came to 8 bases. From germline, CDR1 is SGHVS and CDR2 FQNEAQ. CDR3 bases: TGTGCCAGCAGCCTCCCTAACTACGAGCAGTACTTC. Translated: CASSLPNYEQYF.

The chain employs TRBV19 and TRBJ1-2, with D possibly being TRBD1 (6 bases). The V gene's germline CDR1 is LNHDA and CDR2 SQIVND (reference sequence). This CDR3 spans 15 amino acids. Trimming pared 8 bases from V and 8 bases from J, leaving 24 bases between. In DNA, the CDR3 is TGTGCCAGTTTAGGGACGGTGGGGGCTCGAGAGGGCTACACCTTC. This translates into CASLGTVGAREGYTF.

The chain carries TRBV4-1 and TRBJ1-1, with D possibly matching TRBD1 (6 bases). Germline assignment: CDR1 MGHRA and CDR2 YSYEKL. The CDR3 totals 14 residues. Deletions cut 1 base from V and 11 bases from J, with 17 bases between. The CDR3 region is CASSQGSGSRGAFF. The CDR3 DNA follows: TGCGCCAGCAGCCAAGGGTCAGGATCAAGGGGGGCTTTCTTT.

In its sample, this clone was seen once. This rearrangement joins TRBV5-4 to TRBJ1-3; 7 nucleotides align to TRBD1. The trim removed 4 bases at V and 0 bases at J, leaving 7 bases unmatched. Germline V lookup: CDR1 SGHNT, CDR2 YYREEE (reference sequence). This CDR3 has 16 residues. CDR3 DNA sequence: TGTGCCAGCAGCGTAGGAGGGACAGCCTCTGGAAACACCATATATTTT. The encoded protein is CASSVGGTASGNTIYF.

This rearrangement joins TRBV6-6 to TRBJ2-1; D might be TRBD1 (6 bases). The CDR3 spans 14 residues. V was trimmed by 5 bases and J by 9 bases, leaving 17 bases between them. The germline V gene encodes CDR1 MNHNY and CDR2 SVGAGI (reference sequence). The DNA of the CDR3 is TGTGCCAGCAGTCAAAACAGGGTAGGAGGTGAGCAGTTCTTC. Translated: CASSQNRVGGEQFF.

This clone was detected only a few times. The chain joins TRBV9 to TRBJ2-5; possible D gene TRBD1, 6 bases. Germline V gene data show CDR1 as SGDLS and CDR2 as YYNGEE. This CDR3 has 15 residues. Trimming took 3 bases from V and 3 from J, leaving 15 bases between them. CDR3: CASSAIGQLEETQYF. CDR3 in DNA: TGTGCCAGCAGCGCTATCGGACAGTTAGAAGAGACCCAGTACTTC.

The chain joins TRBV5-1 to TRBJ1-2, with D tentatively TRBD1 (5 bases). Germline V lookup: CDR1 SGHRS, CDR2 YFSETQ. Trimming shortened V by 0 bases and J by 6 bases, and 15 bases separated the two germline ends. The length of the CDR3 is 15 residues. CDR3 bases: TGCGCCAGCAGCTTGGAGGGACGGGGGGAGGATGGCTACACCTTC. The encoded protein is CASSLEGRGEDGYTF.

V gene TRBV21-1 combines with J gene TRBJ2-5; the table's D call, TRBD1, has no DNA check behind it. TRBV21-1 is an annotated pseudogene. This CDR3 is 19 amino acids long. CDR3: CASSTRWASHHTVQETQYF. The CDR3 DNA follows: TGTGCCAGCAGCACCCGGTGGGCATCACACCACACCGTCCAAGAGACCCAGTACTTC.

This clone appeared once. The chain uses TRBV18 and TRBJ2-3, with 9 positions matching TRBD1. The CDR3 is made up of 14 amino acids. V trimming: 3 bases; J trimming: 3 bases; junction bases outside the gene matches: 1. Germline CDR1 is KGHSH and CDR2 is LQKENI. The DNA of the CDR3 is TGTGCCAGCTCACCTGGGACAGGGACAGATACGCAGTATTTT. This codes for CASSPGTGTDTQYF.

This clone was seen only a few times. The chain combines TRBV5-1 with TRBJ1-1; TRBD1 is a possible D gene (6 bases). Germline CDR1 SGHRS, CDR2 YFSETQ. V lost 3 bases, J lost 0 bases, and 9 bases lay in between. This CDR3 contains 14 residues. The CDR3 nucleotides read TGCGCCAGCAGCTGGGGGGGGCTGAACACTGAAGCTTTCTTT. It specifies CASSWGGLNTEAFF.

The rearrangement uses TRBV7-9 and TRBJ1-4; possible D gene TRBD1, 5 bases. Looked up from germline, CDR1 is SEHNR and CDR2 is FQNEAQ (reference sequence). The CDR3 totals 15 residues. Trimming removed 2 bases from V and 7 bases from J, with 14 bases in between. The CDR3 reads CASSLSGGRIEKLFF. The CDR3, as DNA: TGTGCCAGCAGCTTAAGCGGGGGAAGGATTGAAAAACTGTTTTTT.

This chain links TRBV5-8 with TRBJ2-1; D is undetermined. The CDR3 is 14 residues long. Germline assignment: CDR1 SGHTS and CDR2 YDEGEE. Trimming took 2 bases from V and 6 from J, leaving 12 bases between them. The CDR3 region is CASSFNLPPNEQFF. CDR3 bases: TGTGCCAGCAGCTTTAACCTACCCCCCAATGAGCAGTTCTTC.

The J gene is TRBJ2-7, the V gene TRBV5-6, with D perhaps TRBD1 (6 bases). V lost 2 bases to trimming and J lost 5 bases, with 11 bases between them. The CDR3 runs to 13 residues. CDR1 and CDR2 from the germline V gene are SGHDT and YYEEEE. The chain's CDR3 is CASSLQGRNEQYF. The CDR3 bases are TGTGCCAGCAGCTTACAGGGAAGGAACGAGCAGTACTTC.

Points on this clone: The same CDR3 also results from other DNA sequences found in this sample. The rearrangement uses TRBV18 and TRBJ2-7; maybe TRBD2 (6 bases). V was clipped by 2 bases and J by 0 bases, with 8 bases between them. CDR3 size: 14 residues. Per germline, CDR1 KGHSH and CDR2 LQKENI. The CDR3 loop reads CASSPGGNSYEQYF. DNA for the CDR3: TGTGCCAGCTCACCAGGAGGGAACTCCTACGAGCAGTACTTC.

Here the CDR3 reads CSVVSGTSGNNEQFF. As DNA, the CDR3 is TGCAGCGTTGTATCCGGGACTAGCGGGAACAATGAGCAGTTCTTC. The chain joins TRBV29-1 to TRBJ2-1, with 13 bases fitting TRBD2. Germline V gives CDR1 SQVTM, CDR2 ANQGSEA. Germline trimming cut 4 bases from V and 5 bases from J; bases unmatched to any gene: 5. CDR3 length equals 15 residues.

The chain carries TRBV10-1 and TRBJ2-1; 7 bases align to TRBD2. This CDR3 has 14 amino acids. Trimming removed 8 bases from V and 0 bases from J; junction bases left unmatched: 4. CDR1 and CDR2 (germline): WNHNN, SYGVQD (reference sequence). The CDR3 region is CASQTSSSYNEQFF. Written as DNA, the CDR3 is TGCGCCAGCCAGACTAGCAGCTCCTACAATGAGCAGTTCTTC.

This chain uses TRBV5-6 with TRBJ2-2; TRBD1 matches 9 bases. Germline V gene data show CDR1 as SGHDT and CDR2 as YYEEEE. V was pared by 7 bases and J by 6 bases, with 7 bases of the junction left unmatched. CDR3 size: 14 residues. CDR3: CASRTGVSSGELFF. The CDR3 DNA sequence: TGTGCCAGCCGGACAGGGGTCTCATCCGGGGAGCTGTTTTTT. Full variable domain (missing parts from reference TRBV5-6 and TRBJ2-2): DAGVTQSPTHLIKTRGQQVTLRCSPKSGHDTVSWYQQALGQGPQFIFQYYEEEERQRGNFPDRFSGHQFPNYSSELNVNALLLGDSALYLCASRTGVSSGELFFGEGSRLTVL.

The J gene is TRBJ1-2, the V gene TRBV5-1; D call uncertain. CDR3 size: 15 residues. Trimming stripped 2 bases from V and 4 bases from J, with 15 bases between. Germline CDR1 SGHRS, CDR2 YFSETQ. CDR3: CASSFESRRGYGYTF. The CDR3 region has the DNA TGCGCCAGCAGCTTCGAGTCGCGACGAGGCTATGGCTACACCTTC.

The J gene is TRBJ1-4, the V gene TRBV15, with D tentatively TRBD1 (5 bases). With 2 bases removed from V and 4 bases from J, the gap between germline ends came to 14 bases. CDR3 size: 16 residues. Germline loops: CDR1 LNHNV, CDR2 YYDKDF (reference sequence). CDR3 DNA: TGTGCCACCAGCAGACAGGGAGGAAGCTATAATGAAAAACTGTTTTTT. Its protein is CATSRQGGSYNEKLFF.

The chain recombines TRBV10-2 with TRBJ2-3, with D hard to call. CDR3 length equals 15 residues. In germline, CDR1 is WSHSY, CDR2 SAAADI. V lost 5 bases and J 2 bases, leaving 14 bases between the germline ends. The CDR3 DNA follows: TGCGCCAGCAGTATAACTACCCCAGACACAGATACGCAGTATTTT. It specifies CASSITTPDTDTQYF.

The chain is built from TRBV7-2 and TRBJ2-5, with TRBD2 identical over 12 bases. Losses at the gene ends were 4 bases for V and 8 bases for J; bases not matched to a gene: 2. This CDR3 is 13 amino acids long. The germline gives CDR1 SGHTA, CDR2 FQGNSA. As DNA, the CDR3 is TGTGCCAGCAGCTCACTAGCGGGGGGTACCCAGTACTTC. Encoded protein: CASSSLAGGTQYF. The full variable domain, completed using reference TRBV7-2 and TRBJ2-5, is GAGVSQSPSNKVTEKGKDVELRCDPISGHTALYWYRQSLGQGLEFLIYFQGNSAPDKSGLPSDRFSAERTGGSVSTLTIQRTQQEDSAVYLCASSSLAGGTQYFGPGTRLLVL.

This clone was picked up a small number of times. V usage is TRBV6-5 and J usage is TRBJ2-7; weak D call: TRBD1 (6 bases). Germline CDR1 and CDR2: MNHEY and SVGAGI. Trimming removed 7 bases from V and 5 bases from J, with 15 bases in between. The length of the CDR3 is 13 residues. In nucleotides, the CDR3 is TGTGCCAGCACCGAACCCTCAGGGGACGAGCAGTACTTC. Amino acid sequence: CASTEPSGDEQYF.

The J gene is TRBJ1-1, the V gene TRBV5-6; 7 bases line up with TRBD1. The V and J ends lost 1 base and 0 bases, in that order; junction bases with no gene match: 3. The CDR3 length is 15 residues. The V gene's germline CDR1 is SGHDT and CDR2 YYEEEE. The CDR3 here is CASSLMQGVNTEAFF. The CDR3 DNA follows: TGTGCCAGCAGCTTGATGCAGGGGGTGAACACTGAAGCTTTCTTT.